This paragraph reports one TCR beta chain. Its antigen remains unknown. This specimen belongs to a study of PD-1 blockade in classical Hodgkin lymphoma. Assay: immunoSEQ multiplex PCR; the TCRdb copy retains only in-frame clones and omits some. This sample has around 30,000 clones, with 80% to 95% found just once. Points from the study as a whole: By C4D1, CD4+ diversity increased significantly, especially in complete responders. What caused the repertoire differences, perhaps disease activity or prior therapy, remains undefined. Newly diagnosed patients had diversity similar to the baseline diversity of complete responders.

Time point: cycle 4 day 1 (C4D1), after less than 7 weeks of nivolumab. Every patient was affected by relapse after autologous stem cell transplantation, while exposure to brentuximab vedotin was not uniform. The study purified CD4+ T cells from thawed PBMCs using magnetic negative selection. This specimen consisted of CD4+ T cells from blood, obtained before the fourth cycle of nivolumab. This receptor was identified in a human donor with classical Hodgkin lymphoma.

In DNA, the CDR3 is TGTGCCAGCTCACCCCCGAGACAGGGCTCCTACGAGCAGTACTTC. Translating gives CASSPPRQGSYEQYF. This chain connects TRBV18 to TRBJ2-7, with 7 bases matching TRBD1. V trimming: 3 bases; J trimming: 0 bases; junction bases outside the gene matches: 5. The CDR3 is made up of 15 amino acids. The germline V gene encodes CDR1 KGHSH and CDR2 LQKENI.